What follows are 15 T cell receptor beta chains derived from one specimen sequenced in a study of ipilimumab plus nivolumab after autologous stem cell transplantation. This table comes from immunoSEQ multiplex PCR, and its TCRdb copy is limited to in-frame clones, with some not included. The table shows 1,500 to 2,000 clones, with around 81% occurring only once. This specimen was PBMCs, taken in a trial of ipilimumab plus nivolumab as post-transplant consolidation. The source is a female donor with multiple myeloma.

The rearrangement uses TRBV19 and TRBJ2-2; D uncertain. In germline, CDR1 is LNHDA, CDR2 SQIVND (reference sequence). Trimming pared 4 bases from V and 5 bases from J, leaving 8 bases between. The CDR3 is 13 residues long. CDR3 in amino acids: CASSNRETGELFF. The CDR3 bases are TGTGCCAGTAGTAACAGAGAAACCGGGGAGCTGTTTTTT.

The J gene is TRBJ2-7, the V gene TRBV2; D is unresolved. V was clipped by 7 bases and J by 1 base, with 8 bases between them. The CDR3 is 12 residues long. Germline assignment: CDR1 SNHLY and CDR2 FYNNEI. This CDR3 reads CASNIPSYEQYF. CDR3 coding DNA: TGTGCCAGCAACATTCCTTCCTACGAGCAGTACTTC.

The chain's CDR3 is CASSNTRSGANVLTF. The CDR3 nucleotides read TGTGCCAGTAGTAACACCCGCTCTGGGGCCAACGTCCTGACTTTC. V usage is TRBV19 and J usage is TRBJ2-6; D is unresolved. The V and J ends lost 4 bases and 0 bases respectively, with 7 bases between them. From germline, CDR1 is LNHDA and CDR2 SQIVND (reference sequence). The CDR3 is 15 residues long.

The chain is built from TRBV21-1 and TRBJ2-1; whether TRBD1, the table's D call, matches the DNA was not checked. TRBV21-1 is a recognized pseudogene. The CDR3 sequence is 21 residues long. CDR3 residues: CASSKACGWTDFPSSYNEQFF. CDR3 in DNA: TGTGCCAGCAGCAAAGCCTGTGGATGGACAGACTTCCCGAGCTCCTACAATGAGCAGTTCTTC.

The CDR3 DNA reads TGTGCCAGCAGTTTATTTTGGGGGTCTAGCACAGATACGCAGTATTTT. The encoded protein is CASSLFWGSSTDTQYF. V gene TRBV27 combines with J gene TRBJ2-3; either TRBD1 or TRBD2 may supply D (5 bases each). V was pared by 1 base and J by 0 bases, with 11 bases between. This CDR3 spans 16 amino acids. Germline loops: CDR1 MNHEY, CDR2 SMNVEV (reference sequence).

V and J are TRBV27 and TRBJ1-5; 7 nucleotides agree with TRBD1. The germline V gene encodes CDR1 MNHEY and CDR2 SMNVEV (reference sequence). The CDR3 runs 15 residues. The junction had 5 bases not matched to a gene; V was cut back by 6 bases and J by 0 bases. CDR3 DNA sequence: TGTGCCAGCAGACCCGGGACAGCTAGCAATCAGCCCCAGCATTTT. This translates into CASRPGTASNQPQHF.

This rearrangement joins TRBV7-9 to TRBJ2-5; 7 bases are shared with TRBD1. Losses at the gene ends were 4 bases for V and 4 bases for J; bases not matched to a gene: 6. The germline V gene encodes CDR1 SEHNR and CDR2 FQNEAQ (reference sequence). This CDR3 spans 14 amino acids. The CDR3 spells CASSSPTGPETQYF. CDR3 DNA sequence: TGTGCCAGCAGCTCGCCGACAGGGCCAGAGACCCAGTACTTC.

The CDR3 nucleotides are TGTGCCAGCAGTTACTCGTACGGGACAGCGAACACTGAAGCTTTCTTT. Translating it yields CASSYSYGTANTEAFF. The chain combines TRBV6-5 with TRBJ1-1, with TRBD1 matching over 7 bases. The CDR3 loop spans 16 amino acids. Germline loops: CDR1 MNHEY, CDR2 SVGAGI. J lost 1 base, V lost 0 bases, and 5 bases had no gene match.

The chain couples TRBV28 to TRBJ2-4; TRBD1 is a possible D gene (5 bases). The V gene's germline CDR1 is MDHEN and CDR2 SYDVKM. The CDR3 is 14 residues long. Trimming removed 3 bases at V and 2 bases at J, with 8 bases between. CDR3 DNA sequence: TGTGCCAGCAGTTTCGGACAAACCAAAAACATTCAGTACTTC. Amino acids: CASSFGQTKNIQYF.

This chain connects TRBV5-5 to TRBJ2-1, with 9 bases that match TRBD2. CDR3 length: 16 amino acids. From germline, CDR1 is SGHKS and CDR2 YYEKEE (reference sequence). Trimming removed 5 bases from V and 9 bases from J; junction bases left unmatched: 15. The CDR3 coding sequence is TGTGCCAGCAGTTTGAATTTAGCGGGAGATCTCGGTGAGCAGTTCTTC. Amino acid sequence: CASSLNLAGDLGEQFF.

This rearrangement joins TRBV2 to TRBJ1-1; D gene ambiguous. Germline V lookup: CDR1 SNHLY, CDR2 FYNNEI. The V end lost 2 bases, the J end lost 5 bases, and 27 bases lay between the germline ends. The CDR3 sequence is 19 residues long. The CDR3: CASSETSPSRPGWRTEAFF. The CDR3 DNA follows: TGTGCCAGCAGTGAAACTTCCCCCTCCCGGCCGGGGTGGAGGACTGAAGCTTTCTTT.

Here the CDR3 reads CASSLPGEEQFF. As DNA, the CDR3 is TGTGCCAGCAGTTTACCGGGCGAGGAGCAGTTCTTC. The rearrangement joins TRBV27 to TRBJ2-1, with no clear D. This CDR3 contains 12 residues. Germline loops: CDR1 MNHEY, CDR2 SMNVEV (reference sequence). Trimming removed 2 bases from V and 10 bases from J, with 9 bases in between.

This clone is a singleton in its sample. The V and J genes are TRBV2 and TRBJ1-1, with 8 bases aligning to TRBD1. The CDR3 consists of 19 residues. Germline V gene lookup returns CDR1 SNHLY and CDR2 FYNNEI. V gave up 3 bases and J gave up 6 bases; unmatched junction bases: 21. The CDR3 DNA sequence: TGTGCCAGCAGTGAGGGGGACAGGTCTAGTATTACATCGCGCGCTGAAGCTTTCTTT. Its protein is CASSEGDRSSITSRAEAFF.

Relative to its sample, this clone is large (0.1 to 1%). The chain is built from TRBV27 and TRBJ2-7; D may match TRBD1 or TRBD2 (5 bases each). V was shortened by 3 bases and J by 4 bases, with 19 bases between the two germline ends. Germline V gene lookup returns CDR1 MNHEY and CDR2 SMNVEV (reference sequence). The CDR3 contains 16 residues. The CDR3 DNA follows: TGTGCCAGCAGTTTCAGAGGGGTGGACAATCCTTACGAGCAGTACTTC. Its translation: CASSFRGVDNPYEQYF.

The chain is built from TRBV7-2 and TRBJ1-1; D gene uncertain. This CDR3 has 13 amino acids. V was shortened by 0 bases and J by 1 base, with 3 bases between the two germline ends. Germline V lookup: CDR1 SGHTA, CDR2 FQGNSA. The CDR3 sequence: CASSLAPNTEAFF. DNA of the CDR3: TGTGCCAGCAGCTTAGCTCCGAACACTGAAGCTTTCTTT. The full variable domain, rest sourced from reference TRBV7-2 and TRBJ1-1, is GAGVSQSPSNKVTEKGKDVELRCDPISGHTALYWYRQSLGQGLEFLIYFQGNSAPDKSGLPSDRFSAERTGGSVSTLTIQRTQQEDSAVYLCASSLAPNTEAFFGQGTRLTVV.